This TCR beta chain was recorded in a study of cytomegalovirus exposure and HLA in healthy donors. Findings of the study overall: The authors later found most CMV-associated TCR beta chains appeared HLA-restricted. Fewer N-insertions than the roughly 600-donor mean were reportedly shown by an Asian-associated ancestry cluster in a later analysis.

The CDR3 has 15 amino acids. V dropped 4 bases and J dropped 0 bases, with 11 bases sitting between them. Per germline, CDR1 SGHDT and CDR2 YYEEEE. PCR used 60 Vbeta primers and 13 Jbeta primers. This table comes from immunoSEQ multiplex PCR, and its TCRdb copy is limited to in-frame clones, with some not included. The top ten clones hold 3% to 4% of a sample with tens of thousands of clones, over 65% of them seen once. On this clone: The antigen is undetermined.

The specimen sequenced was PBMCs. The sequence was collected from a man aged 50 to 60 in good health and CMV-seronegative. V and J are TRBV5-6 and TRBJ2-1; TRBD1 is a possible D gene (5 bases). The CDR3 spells CASSLDSHSYNEQFF. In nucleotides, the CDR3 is TGTGCCAGCAGCCTTGACAGTCACTCCTACAATGAGCAGTTCTTC.